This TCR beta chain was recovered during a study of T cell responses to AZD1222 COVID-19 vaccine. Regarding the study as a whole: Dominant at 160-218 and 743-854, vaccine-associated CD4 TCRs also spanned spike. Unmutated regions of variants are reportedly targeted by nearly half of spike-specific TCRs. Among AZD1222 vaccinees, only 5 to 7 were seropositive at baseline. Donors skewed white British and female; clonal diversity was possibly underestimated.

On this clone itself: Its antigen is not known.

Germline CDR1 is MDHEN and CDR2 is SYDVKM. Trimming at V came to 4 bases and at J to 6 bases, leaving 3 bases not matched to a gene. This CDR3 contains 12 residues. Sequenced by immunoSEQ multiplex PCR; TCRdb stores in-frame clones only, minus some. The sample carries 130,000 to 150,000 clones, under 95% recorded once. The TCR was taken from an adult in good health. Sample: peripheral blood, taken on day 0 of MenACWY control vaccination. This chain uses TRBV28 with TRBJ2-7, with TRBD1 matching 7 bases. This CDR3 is CASSWGQSEQYF. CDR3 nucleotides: TGTGCCAGCAGTTGGGGACAGAGCGAGCAGTACTTC.